Sequencing of this T cell receptor (beta chain) was carried out in a study of cytomegalovirus exposure and HLA in healthy donors. The wider study: Within the Caucasian-associated ancestry cluster were 65% to 85% of the approximately 400 genotyped donors.

PCR amplification relied on 60 Vbeta primers (plus 13 Jbeta primers). TCRdb's copy holds only in-frame clones and misses some; the assay was immunoSEQ multiplex PCR. The table lists approximately 89,000 clones, approximately 56% of them singletons. Trimming removed 2 bases from V and 0 bases from J, with 14 bases in between. The CDR3 is 16 residues long. Germline V gene data show CDR1 as SGHRS and CDR2 as YFSETQ. Remarks on this clone: Its antigen is not known.

Notes on the study in general: Reports described diagnosis of cytomegalovirus status by the classifier as highly specific and sensitive. It was assumed in the presence/absence analyses that sequencing depth was roughly uniform across donors.

The chain has TRBV5-1 and TRBJ1-2; weak D call: TRBD1 (5 bases). Specimen: PBMCs. The receptor's source is a woman in her twenties or thirties in good health and CMV-seropositive. The CDR3 is CASSFWSQGSNYGYTF. CDR3 nucleotides: TGCGCCAGCAGCTTCTGGTCCCAGGGATCTAACTATGGCTACACCTTC.